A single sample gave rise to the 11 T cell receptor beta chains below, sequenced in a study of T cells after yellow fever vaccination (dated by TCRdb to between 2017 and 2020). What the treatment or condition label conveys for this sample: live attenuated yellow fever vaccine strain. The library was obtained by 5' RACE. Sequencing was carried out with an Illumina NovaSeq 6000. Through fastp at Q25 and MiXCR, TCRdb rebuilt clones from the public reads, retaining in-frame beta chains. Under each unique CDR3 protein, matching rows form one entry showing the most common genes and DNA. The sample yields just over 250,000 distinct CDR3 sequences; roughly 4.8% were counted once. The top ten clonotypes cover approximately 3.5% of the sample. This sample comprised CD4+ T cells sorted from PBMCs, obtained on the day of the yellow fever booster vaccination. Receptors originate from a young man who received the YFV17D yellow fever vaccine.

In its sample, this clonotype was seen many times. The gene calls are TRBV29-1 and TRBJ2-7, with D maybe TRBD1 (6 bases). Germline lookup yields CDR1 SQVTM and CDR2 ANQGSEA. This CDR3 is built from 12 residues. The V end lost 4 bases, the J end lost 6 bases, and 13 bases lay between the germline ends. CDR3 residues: CSVGARGGEQYV. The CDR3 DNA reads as TGCAGCGTTGGAGCCAGAGGGGGCGAGCAGTACGTC.

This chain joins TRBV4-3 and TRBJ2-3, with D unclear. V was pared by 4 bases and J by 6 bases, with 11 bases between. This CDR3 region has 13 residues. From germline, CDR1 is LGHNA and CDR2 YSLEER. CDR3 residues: CASSPRARDTQYF. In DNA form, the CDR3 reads TGCGCCAGCAGCCCCCGGGCGCGGGATACGCAGTATTTT.

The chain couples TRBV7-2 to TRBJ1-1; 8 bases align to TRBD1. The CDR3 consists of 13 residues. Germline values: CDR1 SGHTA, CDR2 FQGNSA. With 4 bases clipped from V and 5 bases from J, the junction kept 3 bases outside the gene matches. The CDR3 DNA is TGTGCCAGCAGCTGGACAGGGTTGACTGAAGCTTTCTTT. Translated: CASSWTGLTEAFF.

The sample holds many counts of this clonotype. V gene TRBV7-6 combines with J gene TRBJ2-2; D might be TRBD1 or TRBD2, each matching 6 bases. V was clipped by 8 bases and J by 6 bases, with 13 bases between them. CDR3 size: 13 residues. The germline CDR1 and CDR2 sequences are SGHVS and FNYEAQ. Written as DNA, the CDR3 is TGTGCCAGCGGGGGGCAAAACTCCGGGGAGCTGTTTTTT. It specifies CASGGQNSGELFF.

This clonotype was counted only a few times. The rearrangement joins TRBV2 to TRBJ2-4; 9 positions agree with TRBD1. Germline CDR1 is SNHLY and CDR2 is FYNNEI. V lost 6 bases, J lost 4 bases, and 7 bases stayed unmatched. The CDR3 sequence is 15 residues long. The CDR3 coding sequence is TGTGCCAGCAGGTCCCGGGACAGGGAAAAAAACATTCAGTACTTC. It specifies CASRSRDREKNIQYF.

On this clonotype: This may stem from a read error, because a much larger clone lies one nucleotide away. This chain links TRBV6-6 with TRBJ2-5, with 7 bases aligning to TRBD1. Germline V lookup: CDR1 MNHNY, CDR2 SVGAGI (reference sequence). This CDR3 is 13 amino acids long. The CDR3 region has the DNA TGTGCCTGCAGCCGACAGGGATCGGAGACCCAGTACTTC. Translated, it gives CACSRQGSETQYF.

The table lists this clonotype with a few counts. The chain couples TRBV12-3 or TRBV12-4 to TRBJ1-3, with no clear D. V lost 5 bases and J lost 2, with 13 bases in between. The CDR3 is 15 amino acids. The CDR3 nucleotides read TGTGCCAGCAGTCCAATCCGCCAGACTGGAAACACCATATATTTT. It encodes CASSPIRQTGNTIYF.

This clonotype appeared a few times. CDR3 in DNA: TGTGCCAGTAGTCCTCGCGGGTCGAACACCGGGGAGCTGTTTTTT. It specifies CASSPRGSNTGELFF. The V and J genes are TRBV19 and TRBJ2-2; a possible D gene is TRBD2 (5 bases). This CDR3 is 15 amino acids long. The germline CDR1 and CDR2 sequences are LNHDA and SQIVND (reference sequence). Trimming cost V 5 bases and J 0 bases, with 10 bases left between them.

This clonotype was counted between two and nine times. CDR3 sequence (DNA): TGTGCCAGCAGCTTGCGGACCCCCGGGACAGGGGGACCGGGTGTGTCCCTCCACTTT. As protein: CASSLRTPGTGGPGVSLHF. The chain has TRBV5-5 and TRBJ1-6, with TRBD1 identical over 11 bases. Germline V gene sequence: CDR1 SGHKS, CDR2 YYEKEE (reference sequence). There are 19 residues in the CDR3. Trimming cost V 1 base and J 14 bases; bases outside gene matches: 20.

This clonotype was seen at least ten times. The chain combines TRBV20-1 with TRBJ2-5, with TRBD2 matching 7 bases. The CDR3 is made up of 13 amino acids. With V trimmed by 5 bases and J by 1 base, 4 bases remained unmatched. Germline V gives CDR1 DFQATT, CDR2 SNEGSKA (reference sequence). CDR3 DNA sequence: TGCAGTGCTCAAAGGACTAGCCAAGAGACCCAGTACTTC. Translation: CSAQRTSQETQYF.

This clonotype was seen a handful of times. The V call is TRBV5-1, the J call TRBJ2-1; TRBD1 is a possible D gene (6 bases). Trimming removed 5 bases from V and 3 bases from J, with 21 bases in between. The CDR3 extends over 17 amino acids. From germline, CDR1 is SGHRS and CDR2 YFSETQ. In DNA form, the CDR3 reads TGCGCCAGCAGTGCAGACGGTCAGGGGTATGGCTACAATGAGCAGTTCTTC. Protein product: CASSADGQGYGYNEQFF.